The 18 T cell receptor beta chains listed next were all sequenced from one sample in a study of cytomegalovirus exposure and HLA in healthy donors. Some clones are missing from TCRdb's copy, which holds only in-frame ones; the method was immunoSEQ multiplex PCR. The sample lists 130,000 to 150,000 clones, 80% to 90% occurring once. Sequences were obtained from PBMCs. The receptor source for this set is a man aged 18-30 years in good health and CMV-seronegative.

This chain connects TRBV5-4 to TRBJ2-5; TRBD2 is a possible D gene (6 bases). The CDR3 contains 15 residues. V lost 1 base and J 4 bases, leaving 14 bases between the germline ends. CDR1 is SGHNT, CDR2 YYREEE, per germline (reference sequence). CDR3 in amino acids: CASSLFFGTVETQYF. The CDR3 DNA reads as TGTGCCAGCAGCTTGTTCTTCGGGACTGTAGAGACCCAGTACTTC.

V is TRBV5-4 and J is TRBJ2-2; 8 bases match TRBD2. J gave up 0 bases and V 3 bases, and 1 base lay outside the gene matches. The germline gives CDR1 SGHNT, CDR2 YYREEE (reference sequence). CDR3 size: 15 residues. This chain's CDR3 is CASSSRGANTGELFF. The CDR3 nucleotides are TGTGCCAGCAGCTCGCGGGGGGCGAACACCGGGGAGCTGTTTTTT. The full variable domain, completed using reference TRBV5-4 and TRBJ2-2, is ETGVTQSPTHLIKTRGQQVTLRCSSQSGHNTVSWYQQALGQGPQFIFQYYREEENGRGNFPPRFSGLQFPNYSSELNVNALELDDSALYLCASSSRGANTGELFFGEGSRLTVL.

This chain uses TRBV28 with TRBJ2-5; tentatively, D is TRBD1 (6 bases). The CDR3 has 13 residues. From germline, CDR1 is MDHEN and CDR2 SYDVKM. The V end lost 5 bases, the J end lost 3 bases, and 10 bases lay between the germline ends. CDR3 amino acids: CASSTGSKETQYF. The CDR3 DNA reads as TGTGCCAGCAGTACAGGGTCAAAAGAGACCCAGTACTTC. Variable domain in full (rest from reference TRBV28 and TRBJ2-5): DVKVTQSSRYLVKRTGEKVFLECVQDMDHENMFWYRQDPGLGLRLIYFSYDVKMKEKGDIPEGYSVSREKKERFSLILESASTNQTSMYLCASSTGSKETQYFGPGTRLLVL.

The rearrangement uses TRBV15 and TRBJ2-7; 7 nucleotides line up with TRBD1. The CDR3 is 15 amino acids. Germline CDR1 LNHNV, CDR2 YYDKDF (reference sequence). The V segment lost 5 bases and the J segment 6 bases; nucleotides outside the gene matches: 13. CDR3 nucleotide sequence: TGTGCCACCAGCCGAGCTCCAGAGGGGGCCTCCGAGCAGTACTTC. This codes for CATSRAPEGASEQYF.

This CDR3 is CASSERGFELSSYNEQFF. DNA of the CDR3: TGTGCCAGCAGTGAGAGGGGGTTTGAGCTGAGCTCCTACAATGAGCAGTTCTTC. The chain couples TRBV2 to TRBJ2-1, with D possibly TRBD1 on 6 matching bases. Trimming left V 3 bases short and J 0 bases short, with 18 bases between. The CDR3 consists of 18 residues. Germline V gene lookup returns CDR1 SNHLY and CDR2 FYNNEI.

This chain connects TRBV13 to TRBJ2-3; D is perhaps TRBD1 (6 bases). The germline CDR1 and CDR2 sequences are PRHDT and FYEKMQ (reference sequence). This CDR3 is built from 15 residues. Trimming removed 1 base at V and 2 bases at J, with 10 bases between. The CDR3 DNA follows: TGTGCCAGCAGCTTAGAGGGGACAATCACAGATACGCAGTATTTT. It translates to CASSLEGTITDTQYF.

This chain connects TRBV5-1 to TRBJ2-3, with 11 positions matching TRBD1. Trimming removed 2 bases from V and 3 bases from J; junction bases left unmatched: 11. Germline CDR1 and CDR2: SGHRS and YFSETQ. The CDR3 totals 18 residues. The CDR3 DNA is TGCGCCAGCAGCTTCTGGACAGGGGGCGGTGGGTTTACAGATACGCAGTATTTT. Its protein is CASSFWTGGGGFTDTQYF.

This chain uses TRBV5-1 with TRBJ1-1; D remains unclear. The germline V gene has CDR1 SGHRS and CDR2 YFSETQ. The CDR3 runs 15 residues. V lost 4 bases, J lost 0 bases, and 13 bases lay in between. CDR3 sequence: CASSVVGRMNTEAFF. The CDR3 DNA reads as TGCGCCAGCAGCGTCGTAGGCAGGATGAACACTGAAGCTTTCTTT.

This clone was found once. This chain joins TRBV7-8 and TRBJ2-3; possible D gene TRBD1, 6 bases. Trimming shortened V by 6 bases and J by 0 bases, and 16 bases separated the two germline ends. Germline CDR1 is SGHVS and CDR2 is FQNEAQ. The CDR3 is 16 amino acids. The CDR3 reads CASSQRVGQSTDTQYF. The CDR3 nucleotides read TGTGCCAGCAGTCAAAGGGTAGGACAGAGCACAGATACGCAGTATTTT.

The V call is TRBV5-1, the J call TRBJ2-5; D is possibly TRBD1 (6 bases). CDR1 is SGHRS and CDR2 is YFSETQ in the germline V gene. V lost 3 bases to trimming and J lost 4 bases, with 16 bases between them. The CDR3 totals 15 residues. The CDR3 nucleotides read TGCGCCAGCAGCTCATCAGGGGTTCCGGGAGAGACCCAGTACTTC. Protein: CASSSSGVPGETQYF.

V is TRBV5-1 and J is TRBJ1-5, with 7 nucleotides matching TRBD1. CDR3 size: 14 residues. Germline CDR1 SGHRS, CDR2 YFSETQ. The junction had 3 bases not matched to a gene; V was cut back by 4 bases and J by 2 bases. The chain's CDR3 is CASSRTGGNQPQHF. CDR3 DNA: TGCGCCAGCAGCCGCACAGGGGGCAATCAGCCCCAGCATTTT.

This CDR3 reads CASSPTMTGNNEQFF. CDR3 nucleotide sequence: TGTGCCAGCAGCCCAACCATGACGGGAAACAATGAGCAGTTCTTC. The chain links TRBV11-3 to TRBJ2-1, with D perhaps matching TRBD2 (5 bases). Trimming stripped 5 bases from V and 5 bases from J, with 16 bases between. CDR1 is SGHNT, CDR2 YENEEA, per germline. The CDR3 extends over 15 amino acids.

This clone has at least ten counts. The chain combines TRBV6-1 with TRBJ1-4; D gene unclear. CDR1 MNHNS and CDR2 SASEGT come from the germline V gene. This CDR3 spans 16 amino acids. The V end was cut by 2 bases, the J end by 3 bases, with 13 bases between. In nucleotides, the CDR3 is TGTGCCAGCAGTGAATCCTCGGAGGGTCCTAATGAAAAACTGTTTTTT. This gives the protein CASSESSEGPNEKLFF.

The J gene is TRBJ1-1, the V gene TRBV19; a weak D match, TRBD1 (6 bases). V was shortened by 6 bases and J by 4 bases, with 12 bases between the two germline ends. Germline assignment: CDR1 LNHDA and CDR2 SQIVND (reference sequence). The CDR3 covers 13 residues. The CDR3 bases are TGTGCCAGTAGGCCAGGGGAATCCACTGAAGCTTTCTTT. Translated, it gives CASRPGESTEAFF. Full variable domain (missing parts from reference TRBV19 and TRBJ1-1): DGGITQSPKYLFRKEGQNVTLSCEQNLNHDAMYWYRQDPGQGLRLIYYSQIVNDFQKGDIAEGYSVSREKKESFPLTVTSAQKNPTAFYLCASRPGESTEAFFGQGTRLTVV.

The chain combines TRBV19 with TRBJ1-4; weak D call: TRBD1 (6 bases). V shed 5 bases and J shed 8 bases, with 12 bases lying between them. This CDR3 has 13 residues. The germline V gene encodes CDR1 LNHDA and CDR2 SQIVND (reference sequence). The CDR3 bases are TGTGCCAGTAGTCAACCAGGGGTGGAAAAACTGTTTTTT. Its translation: CASSQPGVEKLFF.

The chain has TRBV7-9 and TRBJ2-7; 7 bases align to TRBD1. V trimming: 5 bases; J trimming: 4 bases; junction bases outside the gene matches: 5. The length of the CDR3 is 13 residues. Germline-derived CDR1 and CDR2 are SEHNR and FQNEAQ (reference sequence). The CDR3 protein is CASSPTGSYEQYF. CDR3 DNA sequence: TGTGCCAGCAGCCCGACAGGGTCATACGAGCAGTACTTC. Using reference TRBV7-9 and TRBJ2-7 for the parts outside the CDR3, the full variable domain is DTGVSQNPRHKITKRGQNVTFRCDPISEHNRLYWYRQTLGQGPEFLTYFQNEAQLEKSRLLSDRFSAERPKGSFSTLEIQRTEQGDSAMYLCASSPTGSYEQYFGPGTRLTVT.

The chain recombines TRBV19 with TRBJ1-1; tentative D call: TRBD1 (5 bases). The CDR3 runs to 13 residues. Germline V gene lookup returns CDR1 LNHDA and CDR2 SQIVND (reference sequence). Trimming removed 3 bases from V and 1 base from J, with 6 bases in between. Here the CDR3 reads CASSMDKNTEAFF. As DNA, the CDR3 is TGTGCCAGTAGTATGGACAAGAACACTGAAGCTTTCTTT.

This sequence joins TRBV7-9 and TRBJ1-5; D perhaps matches TRBD1 (5 bases). Germline V lookup: CDR1 SEHNR, CDR2 FQNEAQ (reference sequence). V lost 5 bases to trimming and J lost 4 bases, with 12 bases between them. The CDR3 totals 14 residues. CDR3 nucleotide sequence: TGTGCCAGCAGCCGGGGGAGTGGAAATCAGCCCCAGCATTTT. Encoded protein: CASSRGSGNQPQHF.